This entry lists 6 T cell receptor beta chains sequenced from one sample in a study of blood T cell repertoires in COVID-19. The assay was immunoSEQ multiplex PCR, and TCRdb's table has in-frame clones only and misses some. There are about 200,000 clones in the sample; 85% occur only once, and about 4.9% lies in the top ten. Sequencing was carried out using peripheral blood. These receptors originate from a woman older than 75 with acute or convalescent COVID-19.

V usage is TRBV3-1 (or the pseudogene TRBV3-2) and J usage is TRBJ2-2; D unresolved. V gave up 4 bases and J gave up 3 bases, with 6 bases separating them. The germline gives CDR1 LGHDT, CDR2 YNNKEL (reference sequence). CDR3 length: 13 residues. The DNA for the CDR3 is TGTGCCAGCAGCCTAACATACACCGGGGAGCTGTTTTTT. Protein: CASSLTYTGELFF.

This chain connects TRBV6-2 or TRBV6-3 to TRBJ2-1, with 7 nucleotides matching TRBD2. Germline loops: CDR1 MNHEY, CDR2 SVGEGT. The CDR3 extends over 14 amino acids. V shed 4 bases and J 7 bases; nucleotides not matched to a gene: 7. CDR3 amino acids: CASSWSGTMNEQFF. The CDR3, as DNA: TGTGCCAGCAGTTGGAGCGGGACTATGAATGAGCAGTTCTTC.

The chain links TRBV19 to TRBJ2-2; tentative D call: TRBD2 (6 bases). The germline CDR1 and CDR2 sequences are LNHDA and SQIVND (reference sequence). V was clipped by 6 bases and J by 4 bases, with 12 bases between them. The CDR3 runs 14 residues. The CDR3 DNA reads TGTGCCAGTAGCGGGAGCTACAGCACCGGGGAGCTGTTTTTT. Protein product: CASSGSYSTGELFF.

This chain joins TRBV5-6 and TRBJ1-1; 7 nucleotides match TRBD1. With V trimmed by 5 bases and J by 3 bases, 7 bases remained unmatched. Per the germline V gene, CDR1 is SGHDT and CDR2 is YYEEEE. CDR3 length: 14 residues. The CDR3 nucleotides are TGTGCCAGCAGTACGATAGACAGGGACACTGAAGCTTTCTTT. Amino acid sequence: CASSTIDRDTEAFF.

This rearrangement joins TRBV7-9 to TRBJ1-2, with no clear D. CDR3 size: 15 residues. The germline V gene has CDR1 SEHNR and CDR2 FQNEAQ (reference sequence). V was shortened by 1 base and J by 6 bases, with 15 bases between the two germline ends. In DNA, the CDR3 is TGTGCCAGCAGCTTAGAACGGGGATTTAGCCATGGCTACACCTTC. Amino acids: CASSLERGFSHGYTF.

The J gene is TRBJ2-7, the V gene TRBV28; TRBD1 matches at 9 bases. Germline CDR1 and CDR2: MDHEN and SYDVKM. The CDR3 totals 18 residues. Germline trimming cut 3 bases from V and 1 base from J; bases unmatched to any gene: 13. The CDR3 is CASSFYGGGQGMSYEQYF. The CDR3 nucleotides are TGTGCCAGCAGTTTCTATGGGGGGGGACAGGGTATGTCCTACGAGCAGTACTTC.